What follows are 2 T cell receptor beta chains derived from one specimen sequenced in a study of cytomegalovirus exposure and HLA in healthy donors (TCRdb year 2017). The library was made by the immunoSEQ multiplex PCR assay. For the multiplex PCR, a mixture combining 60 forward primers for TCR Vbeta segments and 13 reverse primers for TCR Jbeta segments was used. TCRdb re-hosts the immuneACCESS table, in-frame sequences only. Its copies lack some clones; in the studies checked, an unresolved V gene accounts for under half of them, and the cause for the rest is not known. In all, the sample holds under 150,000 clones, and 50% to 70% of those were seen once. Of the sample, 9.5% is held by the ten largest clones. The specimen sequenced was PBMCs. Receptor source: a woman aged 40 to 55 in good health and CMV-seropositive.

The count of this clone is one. In DNA form, the CDR3 reads TGCAGCGCGACGGACAGGATGCCTGAAGCTTTCTTT. It codes for CSATDRMPEAFF. V gene TRBV29-1 combines with J gene TRBJ1-1; 7 bases match TRBD1. The germline CDR1 and CDR2 sequences are SQVTM and ANQGSEA. The CDR3 is 12 amino acids. V lost 7 bases and J lost 6; bases outside the gene matches: 8.

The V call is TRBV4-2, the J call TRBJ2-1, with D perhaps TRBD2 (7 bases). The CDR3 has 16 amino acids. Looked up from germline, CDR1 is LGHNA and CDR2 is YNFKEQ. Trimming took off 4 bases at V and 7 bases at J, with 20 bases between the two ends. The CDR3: CASSPREGETINEQFF. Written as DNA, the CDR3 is TGTGCCAGCAGCCCCAGGGAGGGGGAAACGATAAATGAGCAGTTCTTC.